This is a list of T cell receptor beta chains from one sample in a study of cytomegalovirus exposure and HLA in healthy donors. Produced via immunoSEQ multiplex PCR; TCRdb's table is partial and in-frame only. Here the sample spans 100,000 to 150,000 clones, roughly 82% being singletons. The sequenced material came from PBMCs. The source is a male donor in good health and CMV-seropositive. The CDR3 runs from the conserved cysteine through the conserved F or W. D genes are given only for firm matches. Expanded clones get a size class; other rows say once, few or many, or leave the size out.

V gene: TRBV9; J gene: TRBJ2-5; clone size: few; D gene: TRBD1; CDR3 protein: CASARTGGSRETQYF; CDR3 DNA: TGTGCCAGCGCCCGCACAGGGGGCTCTCGGGAGACCCAGTACTTC
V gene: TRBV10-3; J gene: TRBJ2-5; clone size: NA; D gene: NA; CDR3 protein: CAISEGGEGTTHFETQYF; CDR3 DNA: TGTGCCATCAGTGAAGGGGGGGAGGGGACTACGCATTTCGAGACCCAGTACTTC
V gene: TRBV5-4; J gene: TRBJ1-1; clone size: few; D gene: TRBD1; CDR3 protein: CASSLTGANTEAFF; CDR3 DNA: TGTGCCAGCAGTTTGACAGGGGCGAACACTGAAGCTTTCTTT
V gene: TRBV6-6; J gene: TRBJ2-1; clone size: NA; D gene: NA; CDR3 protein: CASGRRQFF; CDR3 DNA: TGTGCCAGCGGGCGTCGGCAGTTCTTC
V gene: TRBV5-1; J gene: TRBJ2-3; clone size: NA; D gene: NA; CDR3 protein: CASSEGSGTDTQYF; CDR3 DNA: TGCGCCAGCAGTGAGGGATCCGGCACAGATACGCAGTATTTT
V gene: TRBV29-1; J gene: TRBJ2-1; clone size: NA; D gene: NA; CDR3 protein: CSVVFAGYNEQFF; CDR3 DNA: TGCAGCGTTGTTTTTGCGGGCTACAATGAGCAGTTCTTC
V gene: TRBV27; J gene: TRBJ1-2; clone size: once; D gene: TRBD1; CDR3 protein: CASSLSDRGYGYTF; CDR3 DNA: TGTGCCAGCAGTTTATCCGACAGGGGGTATGGCTACACCTTC
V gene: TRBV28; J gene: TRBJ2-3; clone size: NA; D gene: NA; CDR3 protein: CASSVQRDTQYF; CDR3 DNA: TGTGCCAGCAGTGTCCAGAGGGATACGCAGTATTTT
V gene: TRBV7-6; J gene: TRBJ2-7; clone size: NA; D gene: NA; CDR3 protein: CASSLAAGRGYEQYF; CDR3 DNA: TGTGCCAGCAGCTTAGCGGCCGGTAGGGGATACGAGCAGTACTTC
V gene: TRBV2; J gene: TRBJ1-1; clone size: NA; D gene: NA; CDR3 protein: CASSRGGGLGTEAFF; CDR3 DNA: TGTGCCAGCAGTAGGGGTGGGGGCCTTGGCACTGAAGCTTTCTTT
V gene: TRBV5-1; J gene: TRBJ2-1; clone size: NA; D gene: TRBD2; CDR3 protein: CASSYSRTSGSGWGEQFF; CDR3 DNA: TGCGCCAGCAGCTACTCCCGGACTAGCGGGAGTGGTTGGGGTGAGCAGTTCTTC
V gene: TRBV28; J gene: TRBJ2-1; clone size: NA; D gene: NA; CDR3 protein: CASSFNVAALGQFF; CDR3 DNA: TGTGCCAGCAGTTTTAACGTCGCGGCCCTCGGGCAGTTCTTC
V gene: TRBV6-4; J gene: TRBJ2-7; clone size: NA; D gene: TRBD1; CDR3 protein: CASVTEGQQLYEQYF; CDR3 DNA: TGTGCCAGCGTCACAGAGGGACAGCAATTATACGAGCAGTACTTC
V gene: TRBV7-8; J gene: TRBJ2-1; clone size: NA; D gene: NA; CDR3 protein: CASSTDGHREQFF; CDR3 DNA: TGTGCCAGCAGCACCGACGGCCACAGGGAGCAGTTCTTC
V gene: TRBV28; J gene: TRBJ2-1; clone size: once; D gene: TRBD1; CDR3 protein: CASSQPGQGSREQFF; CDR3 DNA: TGTGCCAGCAGTCAACCGGGACAGGGTTCCCGTGAGCAGTTCTTC
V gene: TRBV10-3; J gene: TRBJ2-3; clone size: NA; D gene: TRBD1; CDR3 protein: CATLPTGGGDTQYF; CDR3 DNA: TGTGCCACCCTCCCGACAGGGGGCGGGGATACGCAGTATTTT